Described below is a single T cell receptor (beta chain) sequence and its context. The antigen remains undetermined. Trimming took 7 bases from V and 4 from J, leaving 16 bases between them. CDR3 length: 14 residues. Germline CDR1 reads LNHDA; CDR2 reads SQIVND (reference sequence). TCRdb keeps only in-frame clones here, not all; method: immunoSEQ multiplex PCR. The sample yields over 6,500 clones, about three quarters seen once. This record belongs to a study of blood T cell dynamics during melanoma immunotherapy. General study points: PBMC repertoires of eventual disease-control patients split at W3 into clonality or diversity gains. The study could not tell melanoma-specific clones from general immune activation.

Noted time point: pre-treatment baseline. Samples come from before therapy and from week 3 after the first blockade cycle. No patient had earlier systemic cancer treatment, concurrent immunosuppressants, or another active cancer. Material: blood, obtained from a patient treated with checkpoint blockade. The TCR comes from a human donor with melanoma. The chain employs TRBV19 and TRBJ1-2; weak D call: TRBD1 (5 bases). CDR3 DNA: TGTGCCAGTACCGATGGGGGGAGGGGCTATGGCTACACCTTC. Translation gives CASTDGGRGYGYTF. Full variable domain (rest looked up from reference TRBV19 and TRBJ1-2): DGGITQSPKYLFRKEGQNVTLSCEQNLNHDAMYWYRQDPGQGLRLIYYSQIVNDFQKGDIAEGYSVSREKKESFPLTVTSAQKNPTAFYLCASTDGGRGYGYTFGSGTRLTVV.